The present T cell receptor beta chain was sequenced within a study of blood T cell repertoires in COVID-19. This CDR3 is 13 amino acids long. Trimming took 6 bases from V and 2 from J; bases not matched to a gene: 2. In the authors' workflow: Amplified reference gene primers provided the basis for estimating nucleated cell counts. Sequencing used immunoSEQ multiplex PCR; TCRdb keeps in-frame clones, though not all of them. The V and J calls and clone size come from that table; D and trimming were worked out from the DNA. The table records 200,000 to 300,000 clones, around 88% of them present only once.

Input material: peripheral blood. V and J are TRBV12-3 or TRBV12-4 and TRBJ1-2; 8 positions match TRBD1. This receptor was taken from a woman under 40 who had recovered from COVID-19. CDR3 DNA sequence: TGTGCCAGCAGGGGACAGGCGAACTATGGCTACACCTTC. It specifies CASRGQANYGYTF.